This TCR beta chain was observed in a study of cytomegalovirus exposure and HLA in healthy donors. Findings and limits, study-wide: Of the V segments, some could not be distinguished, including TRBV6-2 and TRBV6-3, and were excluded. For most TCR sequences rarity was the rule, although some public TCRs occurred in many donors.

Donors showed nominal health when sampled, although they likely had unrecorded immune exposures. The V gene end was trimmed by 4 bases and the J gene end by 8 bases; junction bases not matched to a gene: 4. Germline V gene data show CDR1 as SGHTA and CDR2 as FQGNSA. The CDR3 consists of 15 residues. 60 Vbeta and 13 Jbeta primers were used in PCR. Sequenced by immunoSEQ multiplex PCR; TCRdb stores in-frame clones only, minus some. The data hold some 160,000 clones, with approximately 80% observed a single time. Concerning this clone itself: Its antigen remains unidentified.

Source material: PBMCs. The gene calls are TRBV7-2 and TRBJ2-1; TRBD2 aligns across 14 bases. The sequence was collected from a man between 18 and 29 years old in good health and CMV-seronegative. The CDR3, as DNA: TGTGCCAGCAGCTCTCGACTAGCGGGAGGGCATGAGCAGTTCTTC. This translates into CASSSRLAGGHEQFF.